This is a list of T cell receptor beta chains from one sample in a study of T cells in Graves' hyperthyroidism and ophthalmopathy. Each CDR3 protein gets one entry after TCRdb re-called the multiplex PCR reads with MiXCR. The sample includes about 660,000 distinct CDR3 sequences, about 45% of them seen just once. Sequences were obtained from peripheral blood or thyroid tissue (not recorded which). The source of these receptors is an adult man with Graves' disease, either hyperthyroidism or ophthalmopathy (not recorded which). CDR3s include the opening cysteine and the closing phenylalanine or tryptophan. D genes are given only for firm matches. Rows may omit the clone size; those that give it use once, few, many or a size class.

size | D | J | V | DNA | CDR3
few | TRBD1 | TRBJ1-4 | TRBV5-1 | TGCGCCAGCAGCTTTATAGGGGGCCCAATTAATGAAAAACTGTTTTTT | CASSFIGGPINEKLFF
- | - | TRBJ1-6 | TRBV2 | TGTGCCACCGGGGCCGGGGATTCACCCCTCCACTTT | CATGAGDSPLHF
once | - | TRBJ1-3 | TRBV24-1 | TGTGCCACCAGTCAGAAACTTACAGTGTATGGAAACACCATATATTTT | CATSQKLTVYGNTIYF
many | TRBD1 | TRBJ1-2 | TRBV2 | TGTGCCAGCAGTGCCCGCCCCCCTGACAGGGAGGGTGGCTACACCTTC | CASSARPPDREGGYTF
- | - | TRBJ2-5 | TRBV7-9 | TGTGCCAGCAGCCCTGGAGCGGGAGAGACCCAGTACTTC | CASSPGAGETQYF
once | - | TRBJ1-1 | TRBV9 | TGTGCCAGCAGCGTGGGCAGGTTAAACATTGAAGCTTTCTTT | CASSVGRLNIEAFF
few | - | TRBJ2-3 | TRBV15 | TGTGCCACCAGCAGAGATCCGGCAGATACGCAGTATTTT | CATSRDPADTQYF
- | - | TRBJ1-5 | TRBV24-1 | TGTGCCACCAGTCATGACAACGAGTATGGCTACAATCAGCCCCAGCATTTT | CATSHDNEYGYNQPQHF
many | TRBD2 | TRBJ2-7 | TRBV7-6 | TGTGCCAGCAGCTTAGCAGCGGGAGACTACGAGCAGTACTTC | CASSLAAGDYEQYF
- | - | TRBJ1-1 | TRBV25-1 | TGTGCTAGTGGTTTGGACAGCACTGAAGCTTTCTTT | CASGLDSTEAFF
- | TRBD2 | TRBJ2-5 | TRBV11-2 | TGTGCCAGCAGCGGGGGATTGGGGCTAGCGGGAGTAGAGACCCAGTACTTC | CASSGGLGLAGVETQYF
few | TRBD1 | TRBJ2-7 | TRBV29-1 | TGCAGCGTTATACAGGGGAGTCACGAGCAGTACTTC | CSVIQGSHEQYF
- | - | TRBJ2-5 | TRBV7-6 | TGTGCCAGCAGTGAAAGCGGACAAGAGACCCAGTACTTC | CASSESGQETQYF
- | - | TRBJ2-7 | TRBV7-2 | TGTGCCAGCAGCTTGGCAATCCAGGGTTACGAGCAGTACTTC | CASSLAIQGYEQYF
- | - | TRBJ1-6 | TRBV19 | TGTGCCAGTAGTTTCGGGGCAGCGGTGGCCCTCCACTTT | CASSFGAAVALHF
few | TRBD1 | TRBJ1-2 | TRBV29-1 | TGCAGCGTTGAAGATCGAAGCGGGACAGCTCCCTTTTACACCTTC | CSVEDRSGTAPFYTF